The subject of this entry is one TCR beta chain. Its antigen is not known. The data were taken from a study of T cell responses to AZD1222 COVID-19 vaccine. TCRdb keeps only in-frame clones here, not all; method: immunoSEQ multiplex PCR. The data contain 140,000 to 150,000 clones, about 92% of them singletons. Findings and limits, study-wide: Following two doses of AZD1222, Spike-specific TCR breadth and depth rose. There were mostly white British donors and more females than males, and clonal diversity was possibly underestimated. Reportedly, nearly half the spike-specific TCRs target unmutated variant regions.

Germline V gene sequence: CDR1 KGHSH, CDR2 LQKENI. V was cut by 3 bases and J by 3 bases, with 5 bases left in between. The CDR3 totals 13 residues. The sample was peripheral blood, taken on day 0 of AZD1222 vaccination. The TCR comes from an adult in good health. This sequence joins TRBV18 and TRBJ1-4; D unclear. This chain's CDR3 is CASSPSSNEKLFF. CDR3 coding DNA: TGTGCCAGCTCACCGAGCTCTAATGAAAAACTGTTTTTT.